The 23 T cell receptor beta chains in this list originate from one sample, sequenced in a study of tumor and adjacent non-tumor tissue in lung cancer (dated by TCRdb to the late 2010s). Receptor libraries were prepared by multiplex PCR. Instrument on record: Illumina HiSeq 2500. Following protocols modified from ARM-PCR, the researchers constructed TCRbeta libraries through three rounds of nested PCR with primers (Table S4). The public reads were reanalyzed by TCRdb: fastp trimming at Q25, MiXCR alignment, in-frame beta chains only. One record per CDR3 amino acid sequence lists the most common genes and DNA. The sample yields some 120,000 distinct CDR3 sequences; 66% were counted once. The top ten hold 9.5% to 15% of the sample. RNA was extracted from bulk unsorted tissue and checked for quality with a NanoDrop ND-1000 and an Agilent 2100. The sample taken for sequencing was lung tumor tissue. These receptors all stem from a man aged 25-45 years with non-small cell lung cancer.

A remark on this clonotype: The CDR3 does not close with the conserved phenylalanine or tryptophan, likely indicating a read error. The rearrangement joins TRBV11-3 to TRBJ2-3, with 8 bases fitting TRBD2. Germline values: CDR1 SGHNT, CDR2 YENEEA. The V and J ends lost 5 bases and 9 bases, in that order; junction bases with no gene match: 13. The CDR3 consists of 15 residues. As DNA, the CDR3 is TGTGCCAGCAGCCAAATAACGGGAGGGGTATACACGCAGTATTTG. It is translated as CASSQITGGVYTQYL.

About this clonotype itself: This may be a read error: a much more frequent sequence differs by one nucleotide. Written as DNA, the CDR3 is TGCAGTGCTGGACCCTGGGCGGACATTCAGTACTTC. This encodes CSAGPWADIQYF. The rearrangement joins TRBV20-1 to TRBJ2-4; D is unclear. CDR3 size: 12 residues. V dropped 5 bases and J dropped 8 bases, with 13 bases sitting between them. CDR1 and CDR2 (germline): DFQATT, SNEGSKA (reference sequence).

Ten or more counts support this clonotype. This chain joins TRBV20-1 and TRBJ2-5; TRBD2 agrees at 11 bases. There are 16 residues in the CDR3. Germline V gene lookup returns CDR1 DFQATT and CDR2 SNEGSKA (reference sequence). Trimming cost V 0 bases and J 1 base; bases outside gene matches: 4. CDR3 protein: CSAREGTSGSQETQYF. DNA for the CDR3: TGCAGTGCTAGAGAGGGGACTAGCGGAAGCCAAGAGACCCAGTACTTC.

On this clonotype: A much bigger clone sits one base away, suggesting this may be a read error. The chain has TRBV4-3 and TRBJ2-7; no firm D call. The CDR3 contains 14 residues. Germline V gene lookup returns CDR1 LGHNA and CDR2 YSLEER. CDR3 in DNA: TGCACCAGCAGCCAAGACGACGGGTATTGGGAGCAGTACTTC. It translates to CTSSQDDGYWEQYF.

Comment on this clonotype: A read error may account for a junction end that differs from germline. V is TRBV10-3 and J is TRBJ1-2; TRBD1 matches 11 bases. Germline CDR1 and CDR2: ENHRY and SYGVKD. This CDR3 is 14 amino acids long. The CDR3 region is CAISGQGARYGYTF. The CDR3 DNA reads TGTGCTATCAGTGGACAGGGGGCGCGGTATGGTTACACCTTC.

Note on this clonotype: A read error is likely, as this CDR3 ends without the conserved phenylalanine or tryptophan. The gene calls are TRBV11-3 and TRBJ1-3; D is ambiguous. There are 12 residues in the CDR3. CDR1 is SGHNT and CDR2 is YENEEA in the germline V gene. CDR3 nucleotide sequence: TGTCCCAGCAGCCGAGAGGGAAACACCATATATTGT. This encodes CPSSREGNTIYC.

A remark on this clonotype: The junction and the germline gene differ at one end; a read error may be behind it. V usage is TRBV28 and J usage is TRBJ1-6; D not certain. Germline CDR1 reads MDHEN; CDR2 reads SYDVKM. The CDR3 is made up of 14 amino acids. CDR3 sequence: CASSVIQTNSPLNF. The CDR3 region has the DNA TGTGCCAGCAGCGTTATCCAGACTAATTCACCCCTCAACTTT.

This chain connects TRBV11-2 to TRBJ2-3; D possibly corresponds to TRBD2 (6 bases). This CDR3 is built from 14 residues. CDR1 and CDR2 from the germline V gene are SGHAT and FQNNGV. Trimming took off 5 bases at V and 2 bases at J, with 11 bases between the two ends. The CDR3 DNA follows: TGTGCCAGCAGCATGACTAGGCACACAGATACGCAGTATTTT. Protein product: CASSMTRHTDTQYF.

Worth noting for this clonotype: The junction differs from germline at one of its ends, possibly a read error. V gene TRBV24-1 combines with J gene TRBJ2-2; 8 nucleotides align to TRBD2. CDR1 and CDR2 from the germline V gene are KGHDR and SFDVKD. This CDR3 spans 16 amino acids. In DNA, the CDR3 is TGTGCCACCTGTGAAGCGGGAGTAGGAAACACCGGGGAGCTGCTTTTT. Encoded protein: CATCEAGVGNTGELLF.

This clonotype appeared a single time. The junction and the germline gene differ at one end; a read error may be behind it. The chain has TRBV10-3 and TRBJ2-3, with a possible D match to TRBD2 (7 bases). Germline CDR1 is ENHRY and CDR2 is SYGVKD. CDR3 length: 15 residues. The CDR3 DNA sequence: TGTGTCATCAACCTGGAGGGGGGGGCGACAGATACGCAGTATTTC. Translating it yields CVINLEGGATDTQYF.

On this clonotype itself: A read error may account for a junction end that differs from germline. This rearrangement joins TRBV6-5 to TRBJ1-6; D perhaps matches TRBD1 (6 bases). The CDR3 totals 13 residues. Germline V CDR1 and CDR2: MNHEY, SVGAGI. For the CDR3, the DNA is TGTACCAGCAGTGGACCACAGGGAGCACCCCTCCACTTT. It encodes CTSSGPQGAPLHF.

Comment on this clonotype: Compared with germline, one end of the junction differs, possibly owing to a read error. The chain joins TRBV6-1 to TRBJ1-5; maybe TRBD1 (5 bases). Germline CDR1 is MNHNS and CDR2 is SASEGT. The CDR3 loop spans 15 amino acids. DNA for the CDR3: TGTGCCAGCAGTTCTGGGGGAGCGATTATCCAGTCCCAGCCTTTT. Its translation: CASSSGGAIIQSQPF.

As regards this clonotype: A read error may explain this, as a much larger clone is one base away. The chain combines TRBV12-3 or TRBV12-4 with TRBJ2-1; the D gene is possibly TRBD1 (6 bases). The CDR3 has 15 residues. The CDR3 DNA reads TGTGTCAGCAGTTTAGGGGGACGGCGGTTCGATGAGCAGTTCTTC. Its protein is CVSSLGGRRFDEQFF.

On this clonotype: This may be a read error: a much more frequent sequence differs by one nucleotide. The chain links TRBV5-4 to TRBJ1-5, with D possibly TRBD1 on 5 matching bases. Germline loops: CDR1 SGHNT, CDR2 YYREEE (reference sequence). The V end lost 8 bases, the J end lost 5 bases, and 14 bases lay between the germline ends. The CDR3 consists of 13 residues. The CDR3 reads CARSGGRDQPQHF. The CDR3 DNA follows: TGTGCCAGGAGCGGGGGGAGGGATCAGCCCCAGCATTTT.

This clonotype has just one count. An end of the junction does not agree with germline; a read error may underlie this. J is TRBJ2-1 and V is TRBV20-1, with 11 bases matching TRBD1. In germline, CDR1 is DFQATT, CDR2 SNEGSKA (reference sequence). The CDR3 consists of 15 residues. The CDR3 DNA sequence: TGCAGTGTCTTCGGGACAGGGGGTTTTTACAATGAGCAGTTCTTT. Its translation is CSVFGTGGFYNEQFF.

This clonotype was observed at least ten times. The chain has TRBV11-3 and TRBJ2-4; D gene unclear. The CDR3 totals 15 residues. Germline CDR1 and CDR2: SGHNT and YENEEA. Between the trimmed V and J ends, which lost 5 bases and 0 bases, there was a span of 11 bases. The CDR3 DNA reads TGTGCCAGCAGCCACCCAGTCCAAGCCAAAAACATTCAGTACTTC. Translating gives CASSHPVQAKNIQYF.

The chain combines TRBV5-1 with TRBJ2-5; D is perhaps TRBD2 (6 bases). The CDR3 is 13 amino acids. Germline loops: CDR1 SGHRS, CDR2 YFSETQ. V was cut by 8 bases and J by 1 base, with 12 bases left in between. The CDR3 reads CASYRGSQETQYF. The CDR3 bases are TGCGCCAGTTACCGGGGGAGCCAAGAGACCCAGTACTTC.

Details on this clonotype: A much larger clone is a single base away; this may be a read error. The chain has TRBV20-1 and TRBJ2-5; the D gene is possibly TRBD2 (6 bases). The CDR3 spans 14 residues. Germline lookup yields CDR1 DFQATT and CDR2 SNEGSKA (reference sequence). The DNA of the CDR3 is TGCAGTGTTAGAGATCAAGGAGGGCGGGAGACCCAGTACTTC. It translates to CSVRDQGGRETQYF.

This clonotype has a count of ten or more. In DNA, the CDR3 is TGCGCCAGCAGCCAAGATGCACTAGCTAACTACGAGCAGTACTTC. Its translation is CASSQDALANYEQYF. V usage is TRBV4-3 and J usage is TRBJ2-7; D may be TRBD2 (6 bases). The germline V gene encodes CDR1 LGHNA and CDR2 YSLEER. CDR3 size: 15 residues. V was pared by 0 bases and J by 3 bases, with 12 bases between.

About this clonotype itself: At one of its ends the junction is not consistent with the germline gene, which may arise from a read error. The J gene is TRBJ2-7, the V gene TRBV7-8, with no clear D. The germline V gene has CDR1 SGHVS and CDR2 FQNEAQ. The CDR3 covers 12 residues. CDR3 nucleotide sequence: TGTGCCAGCAGCCCCAATCTCTACCAGCAGTACTTC. It translates to CASSPNLYQQYF. The variable domain in full, completed from reference TRBV7-8 and TRBJ2-7, reads GAGVSQSPRYKVAKRGQDVALRCDPISGHVSLFWYQQALGQGPEFLTYFQNEAQLDKSGLPSDRFFAERPEGSVSTLKIQRTQQEDSAVYLCASSPNLYQQYFGPGTRLTVT.

With respect to this clonotype: The junction does not match germline at one end; this may be a read error. The chain is built from TRBV4-2 and TRBJ2-1; 7 bases match TRBD1. The CDR3 sequence is 16 residues long. Germline CDR1 is LGHNA and CDR2 is YNFKEQ. In nucleotides, the CDR3 is TGTACCAGCAGCCAAGTTCCCGGGACAGTGTTCCATGAGCAGTCCTTC. Its protein product is CTSSQVPGTVFHEQSF.

Worth noting for this clonotype: With a much larger clone just one base away, this may be a read error. V gene TRBV6-6 combines with J gene TRBJ2-7, with D perhaps TRBD1 or TRBD2 (5 bases each). Germline-derived CDR1 and CDR2 are MNHNY and SVGAGI (reference sequence). Trimming shortened V by 1 base and J by 3 bases, and 10 bases separated the two germline ends. The CDR3 runs to 14 residues. The CDR3 DNA reads as TGTGCCAGCAGTTACTTTGTGGGGGACTACGAGCAGTACTTC. Translated, it gives CASSYFVGDYEQYF.

On this clonotype itself: Sequence at one end of the junction differs from germline and may be a read error. The V call is TRBV5-5, the J call TRBJ2-7; D is tentatively TRBD1 or TRBD2 (5 bases each). The CDR3 length is 15 residues. Germline V gives CDR1 SGHKS, CDR2 YYEKEE (reference sequence). The CDR3 sequence: CVSSVSGTASYEQYF. The CDR3 bases are TGTGTCAGCAGCGTATCCGGGACCGCGTCCTACGAGCAATACTTC.